This record looks at one T cell receptor beta chain sequence and its context. The germline V and J ends were trimmed by 1 base and 0 bases, with 9 bases remaining between them. The CDR3 covers 14 residues. CDR1 is GTSNPN and CDR2 is SVGIG in the germline V gene (reference sequence). These data belong to a study of blood T cell repertoires in COVID-19. Study-wide background: PBMCs, B-cell-depleted T cells, or T cells provided the cDNA or gDNA that made up the material.

Measured with immunoSEQ multiplex PCR; TCRdb has only the in-frame clones, and not every one. Of some 120,000 clones listed, roughly nine tenths were seen once; the top ten hold 25% to 30%. The sequence was collected from a man aged 65 to 85 with active or convalescent COVID-19. Sequenced: peripheral blood. The chain links TRBV30 to TRBJ1-1; possible D gene TRBD1, 6 bases. CDR3 in DNA: TGTGCCTGGAGTGCCGGGACACTGAACACTGAAGCTTTCTTT. Translated: CAWSAGTLNTEAFF. Combining the CDR3 with reference TRBV30 and TRBJ1-1 gives the whole variable domain SQTIHQWPATLVQPVGSPLSLECTVEGTSNPNLYWYRQAAGRGLQLLFYSVGIGQISSEVPQNLSASRPQDRQFILSSKKLLLSDSGFYLCAWSAGTLNTEAFFGQGTRLTVV.